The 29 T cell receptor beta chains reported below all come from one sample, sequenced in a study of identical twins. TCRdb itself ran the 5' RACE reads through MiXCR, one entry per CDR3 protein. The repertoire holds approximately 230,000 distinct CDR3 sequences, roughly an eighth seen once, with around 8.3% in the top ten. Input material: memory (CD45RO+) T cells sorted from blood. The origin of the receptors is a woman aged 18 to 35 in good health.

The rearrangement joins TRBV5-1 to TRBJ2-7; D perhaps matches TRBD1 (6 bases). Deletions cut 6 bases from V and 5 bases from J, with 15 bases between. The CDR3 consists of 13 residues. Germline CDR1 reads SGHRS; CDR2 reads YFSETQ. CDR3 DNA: TGCGCCAGCACTGAACAGGGTTCTCACGAGCAGTACTTC. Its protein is CASTEQGSHEQYF.

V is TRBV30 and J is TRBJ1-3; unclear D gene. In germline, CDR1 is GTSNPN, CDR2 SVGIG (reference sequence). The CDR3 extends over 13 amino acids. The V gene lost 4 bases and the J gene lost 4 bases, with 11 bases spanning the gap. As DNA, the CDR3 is TGTGCCTGGACCCTGCTGTCCGGAAACACCATATATTTT. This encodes CAWTLLSGNTIYF. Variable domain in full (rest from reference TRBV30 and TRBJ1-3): SQTIHQWPATLVQPVGSPLSLECTVEGTSNPNLYWYRQAAGRGLQLLFYSVGIGQISSEVPQNLSASRPQDRQFILSSKKLLLSDSGFYLCAWTLLSGNTIYFGEGSWLTVV.

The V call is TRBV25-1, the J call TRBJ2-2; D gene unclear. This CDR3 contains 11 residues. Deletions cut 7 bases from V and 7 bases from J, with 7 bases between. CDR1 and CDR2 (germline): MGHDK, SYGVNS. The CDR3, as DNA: TGTGCCAGCACCATCTTCGGGGAGCTGTTTTTT. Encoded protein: CASTIFGELFF.

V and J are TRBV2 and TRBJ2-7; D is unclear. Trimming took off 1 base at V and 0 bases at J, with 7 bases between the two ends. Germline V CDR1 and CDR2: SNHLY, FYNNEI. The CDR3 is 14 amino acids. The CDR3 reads CASSEGGSSYEQYF. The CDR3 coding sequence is TGTGCCAGCAGTGAAGGAGGTAGCTCCTACGAGCAGTACTTC.

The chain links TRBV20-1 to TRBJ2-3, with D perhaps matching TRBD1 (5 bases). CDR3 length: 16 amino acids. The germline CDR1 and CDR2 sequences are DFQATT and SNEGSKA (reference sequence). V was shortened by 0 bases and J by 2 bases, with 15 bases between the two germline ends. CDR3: CSARDGAGGFTDTQYF. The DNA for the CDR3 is TGCAGTGCTAGAGATGGGGCAGGTGGCTTCACAGATACGCAGTATTTT.

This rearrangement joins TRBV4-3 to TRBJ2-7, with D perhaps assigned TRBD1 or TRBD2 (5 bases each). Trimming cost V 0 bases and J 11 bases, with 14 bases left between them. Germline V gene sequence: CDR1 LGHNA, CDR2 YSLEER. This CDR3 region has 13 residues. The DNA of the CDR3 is TGCGCCAGCAGCCAAGATTTGGGGGAAGGGGAGTACTTC. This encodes CASSQDLGEGEYF.

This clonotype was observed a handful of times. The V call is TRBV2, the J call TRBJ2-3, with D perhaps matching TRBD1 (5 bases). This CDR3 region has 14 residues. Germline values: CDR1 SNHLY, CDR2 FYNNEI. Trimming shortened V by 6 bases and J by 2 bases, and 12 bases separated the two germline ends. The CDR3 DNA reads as TGTGCCAGCAGGGCTAGGGGTTCCACAGATACGCAGTATTTT. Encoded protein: CASRARGSTDTQYF.

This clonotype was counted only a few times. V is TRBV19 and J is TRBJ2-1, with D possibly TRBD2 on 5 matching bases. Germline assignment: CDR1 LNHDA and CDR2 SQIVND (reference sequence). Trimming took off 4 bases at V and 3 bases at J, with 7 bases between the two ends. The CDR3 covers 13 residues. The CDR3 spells CASSTTSYNEQFF. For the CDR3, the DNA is TGTGCCAGTAGTACAACTAGCTACAATGAGCAGTTCTTC.

CDR3 nucleotides: TGTGCCAGCAGTGTTCAGGGGGCGCTAGAATACGGAAAACTGTTTTTT. Translated, it gives CASSVQGALEYGKLFF. The chain uses TRBV2 and TRBJ1-4, with TRBD1 matching 8 bases. V shed 4 bases, J shed 10 bases, and the junction held 14 bases outside the gene matches. The CDR3 totals 16 residues. Germline V CDR1 and CDR2: SNHLY, FYNNEI.

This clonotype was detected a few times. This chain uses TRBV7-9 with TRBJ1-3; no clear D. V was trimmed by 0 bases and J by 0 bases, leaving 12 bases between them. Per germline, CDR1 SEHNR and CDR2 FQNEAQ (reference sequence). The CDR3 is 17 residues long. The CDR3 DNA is TGTGCCAGCAGCTTAGCGTTCGGGGAACTCTCTGGAAACACCATATATTTT. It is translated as CASSLAFGELSGNTIYF.

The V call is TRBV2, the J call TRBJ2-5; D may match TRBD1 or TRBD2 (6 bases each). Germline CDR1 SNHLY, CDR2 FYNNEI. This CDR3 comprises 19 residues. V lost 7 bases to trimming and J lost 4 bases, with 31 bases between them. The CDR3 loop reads CASTRWGALRGATGETQYF. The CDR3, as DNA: TGTGCCAGCACCCGGTGGGGGGCGTTACGTGGGGCTACCGGAGAGACCCAGTACTTC.

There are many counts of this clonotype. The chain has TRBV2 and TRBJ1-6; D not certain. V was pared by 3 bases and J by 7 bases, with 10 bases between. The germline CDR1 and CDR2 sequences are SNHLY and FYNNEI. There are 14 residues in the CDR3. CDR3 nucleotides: TGTGCCAGCAGTGAGGTTGGAGACAATTCACCCCTCCACTTT. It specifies CASSEVGDNSPLHF.

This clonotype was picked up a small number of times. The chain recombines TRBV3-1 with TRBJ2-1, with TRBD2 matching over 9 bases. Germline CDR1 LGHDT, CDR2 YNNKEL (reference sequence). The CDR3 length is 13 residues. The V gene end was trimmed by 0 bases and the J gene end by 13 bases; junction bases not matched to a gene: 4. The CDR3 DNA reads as TGTGCCAGCAGCCAAGACGTAGCGGGAGCTCAGTTCTTC. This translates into CASSQDVAGAQFF.

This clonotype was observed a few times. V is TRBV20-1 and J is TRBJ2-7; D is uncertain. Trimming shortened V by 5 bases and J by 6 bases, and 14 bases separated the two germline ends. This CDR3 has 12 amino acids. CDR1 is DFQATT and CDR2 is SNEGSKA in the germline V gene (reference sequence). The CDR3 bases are TGCAGTGCTCCGGGCCTCCCGGGCGAGCAGTACTTC. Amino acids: CSAPGLPGEQYF.

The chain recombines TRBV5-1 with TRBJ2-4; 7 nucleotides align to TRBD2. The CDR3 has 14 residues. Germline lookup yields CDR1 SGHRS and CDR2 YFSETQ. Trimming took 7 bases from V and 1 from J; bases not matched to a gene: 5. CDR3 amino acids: CASANGGAKNIQYF. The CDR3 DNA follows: TGCGCCAGCGCAAACGGGGGGGCCAAAAACATTCAGTACTTC. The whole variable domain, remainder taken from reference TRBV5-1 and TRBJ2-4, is KAGVTQTPRYLIKTRGQQVTLSCSPISGHRSVSWYQQTPGQGLQFLFEYFSETQRNKGNFPGRFSGRQFSNSRSEMNVSTLELGDSALYLCASANGGAKNIQYFGAGTRLSVL.

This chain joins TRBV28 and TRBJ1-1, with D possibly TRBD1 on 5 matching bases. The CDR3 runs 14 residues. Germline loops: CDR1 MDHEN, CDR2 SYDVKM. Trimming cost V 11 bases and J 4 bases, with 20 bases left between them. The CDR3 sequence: CAVLRGSPGTEAFF. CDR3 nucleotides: TGTGCCGTCCTTAGGGGATCCCCCGGCACTGAAGCTTTCTTT.

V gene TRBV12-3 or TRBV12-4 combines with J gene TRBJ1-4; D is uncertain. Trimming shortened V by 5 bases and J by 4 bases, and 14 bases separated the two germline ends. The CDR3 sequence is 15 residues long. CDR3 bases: TGTGCCAGCAGTCCGCGAGGGAAGGGTAATGAAAAACTGTTTTTT. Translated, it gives CASSPRGKGNEKLFF.

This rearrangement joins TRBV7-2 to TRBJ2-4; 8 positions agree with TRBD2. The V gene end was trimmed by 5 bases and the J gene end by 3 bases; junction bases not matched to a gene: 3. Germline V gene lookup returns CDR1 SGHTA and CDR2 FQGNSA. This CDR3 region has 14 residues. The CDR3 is CASSALAGKNIQYF. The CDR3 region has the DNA TGTGCCAGCAGCGCCCTAGCGGGCAAAAACATTCAGTACTTC.

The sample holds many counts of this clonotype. CDR3 DNA sequence: TGTGCCAGCAGCTTGGGACGGAATAATTCACCCCTCCACTTT. Translated, it gives CASSLGRNNSPLHF. V and J are TRBV7-9 and TRBJ1-6; TRBD1 is a possible D gene (5 bases). Germline V gene sequence: CDR1 SEHNR, CDR2 FQNEAQ (reference sequence). This CDR3 contains 14 residues. Trimming removed 3 bases from V and 5 bases from J, with 8 bases in between. The whole variable domain, remainder taken from reference TRBV7-9 and TRBJ1-6, is DTGVSQNPRHKITKRGQNVTFRCDPISEHNRLYWYRQTLGQGPEFLTYFQNEAQLEKSRLLSDRFSAERPKGSFSTLEIQRTEQGDSAMYLCASSLGRNNSPLHFGNGTRLTVT.

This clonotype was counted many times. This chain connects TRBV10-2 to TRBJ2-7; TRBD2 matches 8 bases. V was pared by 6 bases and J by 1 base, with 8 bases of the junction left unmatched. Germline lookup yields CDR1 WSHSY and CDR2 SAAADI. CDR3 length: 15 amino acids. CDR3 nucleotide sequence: TGCGCCAGCAGAGTTACTAGCGGCCCTTCCTACGAGCAGTACTTC. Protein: CASRVTSGPSYEQYF.

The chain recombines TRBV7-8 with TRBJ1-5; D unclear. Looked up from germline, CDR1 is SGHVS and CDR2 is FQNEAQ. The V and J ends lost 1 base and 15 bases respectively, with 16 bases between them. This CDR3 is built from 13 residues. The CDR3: CASSLDVTAVMHF. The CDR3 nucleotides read TGTGCCAGCAGCTTAGATGTTACGGCAGTAATGCATTTT.

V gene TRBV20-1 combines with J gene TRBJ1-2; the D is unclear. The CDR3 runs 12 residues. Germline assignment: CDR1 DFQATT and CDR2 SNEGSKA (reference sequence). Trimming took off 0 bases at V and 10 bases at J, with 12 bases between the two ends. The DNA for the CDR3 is TGCAGTGCTAGAGATCAACTCGCACTCTACACCTTC. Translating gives CSARDQLALYTF.

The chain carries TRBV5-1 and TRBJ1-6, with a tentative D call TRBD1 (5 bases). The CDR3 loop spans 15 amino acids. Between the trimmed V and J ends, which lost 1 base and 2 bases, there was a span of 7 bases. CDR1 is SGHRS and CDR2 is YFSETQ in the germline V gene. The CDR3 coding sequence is TGCGCCAGCAGCTTGAAGGGGCCCTATAATTCACCCCTCCACTTT. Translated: CASSLKGPYNSPLHF.

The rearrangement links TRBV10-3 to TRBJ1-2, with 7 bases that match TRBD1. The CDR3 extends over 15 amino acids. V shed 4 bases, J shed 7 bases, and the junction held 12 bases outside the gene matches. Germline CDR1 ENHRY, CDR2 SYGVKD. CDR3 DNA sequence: TGTGCCATCAGTGGCCGATCCGGGACAGATTTTGGCTACACCTTC. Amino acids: CAISGRSGTDFGYTF.

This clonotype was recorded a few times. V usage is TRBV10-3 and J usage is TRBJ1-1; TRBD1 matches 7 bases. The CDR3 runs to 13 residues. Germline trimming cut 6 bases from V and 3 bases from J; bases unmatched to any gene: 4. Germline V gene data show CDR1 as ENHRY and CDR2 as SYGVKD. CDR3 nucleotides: TGTGCCATCAGGGGGGACAGCGACACTGAAGCTTTCTTT. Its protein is CAIRGDSDTEAFF.

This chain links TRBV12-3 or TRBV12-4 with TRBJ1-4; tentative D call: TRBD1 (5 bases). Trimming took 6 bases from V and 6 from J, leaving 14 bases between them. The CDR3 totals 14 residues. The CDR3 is CASSRNRGDEKLFF. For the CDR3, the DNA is TGTGCCAGCAGCCGCAACCGGGGGGATGAAAAACTGTTTTTT.

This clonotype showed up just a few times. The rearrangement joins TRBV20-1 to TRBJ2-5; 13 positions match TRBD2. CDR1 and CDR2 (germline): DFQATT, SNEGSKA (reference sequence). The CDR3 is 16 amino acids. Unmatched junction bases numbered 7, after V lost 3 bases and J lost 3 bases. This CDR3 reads CSARPILAGGKETQYF. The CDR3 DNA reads TGCAGTGCTAGGCCAATACTAGCGGGAGGGAAAGAGACCCAGTACTTC.

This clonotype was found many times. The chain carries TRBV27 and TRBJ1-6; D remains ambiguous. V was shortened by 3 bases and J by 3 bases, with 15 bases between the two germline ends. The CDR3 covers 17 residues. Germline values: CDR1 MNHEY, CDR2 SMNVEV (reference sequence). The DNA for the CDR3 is TGTGCCAGCAGTTTCGAGGGAGGGCGGAACTATAATTCACCCCTCCACTTT. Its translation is CASSFEGGRNYNSPLHF.

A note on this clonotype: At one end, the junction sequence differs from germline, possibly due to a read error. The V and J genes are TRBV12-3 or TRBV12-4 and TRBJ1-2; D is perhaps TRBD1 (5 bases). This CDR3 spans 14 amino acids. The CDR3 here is CASSLEGLGRGYTF. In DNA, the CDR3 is TGTGCCAGCAGCTTAGAGGGGCTCGGGCGTGGCTACACCTTC.